The 11 T cell receptor beta chains below all came from one sample that was sequenced in a study of CD8+CD57+ T cells in acquired aplastic anemia (dated by TCRdb to the late 2010s). This sample was sequenced with an Illumina HiSeq 2000. Genomic DNA served as template for TCR beta VDJ combination and CDR3 sequence profiling. The public reads were run again by TCRdb, first through fastp at Q25 and then through MiXCR, and only productive beta chains were kept. Every distinct CDR3 protein forms one entry, paired with its most common genes and DNA. This sample has over 150,000 distinct CDR3 sequences in its table, and 52% of those were observed once. The ten largest clonotypes hold roughly 12% of the sample. Expansion of CD8+CD57+ cells had been shown by flow cytometry in the patients chosen for sequencing. The sample taken for sequencing was sorted CD4+, CD8+, or CD8+CD57+ T cells (not recorded which) from PBMCs. The source of these receptors is a human donor with aplastic anemia.

The chain recombines TRBV7-2 with TRBJ2-3; D might be TRBD1 (6 bases). The CDR3 runs to 14 residues. Trimming took off 2 bases at V and 3 bases at J, with 9 bases between the two ends. Germline assignment: CDR1 SGHTA and CDR2 FQGNSA. CDR3 in DNA: TGTGCCAGCAGCTTATTAGGGACAACAGATACGCAGTATTTT. Protein sequence: CASSLLGTTDTQYF.

This chain connects TRBV10-3 to TRBJ1-2; tentative D call: TRBD1 (5 bases). V was trimmed by 2 bases and J by 4 bases, leaving 11 bases between them. Germline V CDR1 and CDR2: ENHRY, SYGVKD. The length of the CDR3 is 14 residues. The CDR3: CAISEGPQGYGYTF. CDR3 sequence (DNA): TGTGCCATCAGTGAGGGCCCGCAGGGCTATGGCTACACCTTC.

V usage is TRBV10-2 and J usage is TRBJ2-7, with D perhaps TRBD1 (5 bases). Germline CDR1 WSHSY, CDR2 SAAADI. With 3 bases removed from V and 2 bases from J, the gap between germline ends came to 8 bases. The CDR3 contains 13 residues. The CDR3 nucleotides are TGCGCCAGCAGTGATACAGGAGCCTACGAGCAGTACTTC. It is translated as CASSDTGAYEQYF.

This clonotype was picked up many times. The chain recombines TRBV20-1 with TRBJ2-7, with a tentative D call TRBD1 (6 bases). V lost 0 bases to trimming and J lost 3 bases, with 15 bases between them. From germline, CDR1 is DFQATT and CDR2 SNEGSKA (reference sequence). CDR3 size: 15 residues. The CDR3 coding sequence is TGCAGTGCTAGAGATCCCGGACAGACTTTCTACGAGCAGTACTTC. This translates into CSARDPGQTFYEQYF.

This chain connects TRBV28 to TRBJ1-6, with D perhaps matching TRBD1 (6 bases). Trimming pared 5 bases from V and 11 bases from J, leaving 16 bases between. This CDR3 has 14 residues. Germline V gene data show CDR1 as MDHEN and CDR2 as SYDVKM. In DNA form, the CDR3 reads TGTGCCAGCAGTCCCGGGACAACGACTCCACCCCTCCACTTT. Its protein is CASSPGTTTPPLHF.

A remark on this clonotype: A much larger clone lies a single base off, so this may be a read error. The chain combines TRBV4-1 with TRBJ1-1, with D unresolved. The CDR3 loop spans 15 amino acids. CDR1 and CDR2 from the germline V gene are MGHRA and YSYEKL. Deletions cut 2 bases from V and 4 bases from J, with 14 bases between. The CDR3 spells CASSQSRILLTEAFF. DNA of the CDR3: TGCGCCAGCAGCCAATCACGGATCCTCCTCACTGAAGCTTTCTTT.

Concerning this clonotype itself: The conserved phenylalanine or tryptophan is not found at the CDR3 terminus, so this likely reflects a read error. The V call is TRBV7-9, the J call TRBJ2-7, with no clear D. CDR1 is SEHNR, CDR2 FQNEAQ, per germline (reference sequence). The CDR3 is 11 residues long. Trimming cost V 6 bases and J 0 bases, with 3 bases left between them. CDR3 nucleotide sequence: TGTGCCAGCAGTTTCTCCTACGAGCAGTACCTC. Its translation: CASSFSYEQYL.

J is TRBJ2-7 and V is TRBV20-1; D possibly uses TRBD1 or TRBD2 (5 bases each). The CDR3 has 17 amino acids. Trimming cost V 3 bases and J 1 base, with 22 bases left between them. Per germline, CDR1 DFQATT and CDR2 SNEGSKA (reference sequence). The CDR3 DNA reads TGCAGTGCTAGTTCCGGGACCCACACGGGAAATTCCTACGAGCAGTACTTC. Encoded protein: CSASSGTHTGNSYEQYF.

The chain uses TRBV10-3 and TRBJ2-5; a weak D match, TRBD2 (5 bases). The V and J ends lost 2 bases and 0 bases respectively, with 10 bases between them. Germline-derived CDR1 and CDR2 are ENHRY and SYGVKD. The CDR3 loop spans 15 amino acids. The CDR3 reads CAISEGLAHQETQYF. The CDR3 DNA sequence: TGTGCCATCAGTGAGGGGCTAGCCCACCAAGAGACCCAGTACTTC.

This sequence joins TRBV10-3 and TRBJ1-2; tentatively, D is TRBD1 (6 bases). Trimming cost V 5 bases and J 4 bases, with 11 bases left between them. The CDR3 runs 13 residues. CDR1 and CDR2 from the germline V gene are ENHRY and SYGVKD. This chain's CDR3 is CAISWDNTYGYTF. The CDR3 DNA reads TGTGCCATCAGTTGGGACAACACCTATGGCTACACCTTC.

The gene calls are TRBV7-7 and TRBJ2-5; D gene unclear. Per germline, CDR1 SSHAT and CDR2 FNYEAQ (reference sequence). Between the trimmed V and J ends, which lost 5 bases and 5 bases, there was a span of 6 bases. The CDR3 contains 11 residues. The DNA of the CDR3 is TGTGCCAGCAGCGGGCCGGAGACCCAGTACTTC. This sequence encodes CASSGPETQYF.